The 18 T cell receptor beta chains in this list originate from one sample, sequenced in a study of blood T cell repertoires in COVID-19 (dated by TCRdb to 2020 to 2021). The library was obtained by the immunoSEQ multiplex PCR assay. This immuneACCESS table, as held by TCRdb, lists in-frame sequences with V and J called but not all clones. Of the missing ones, under half trace to an unresolved V gene in checked studies; the others have no known cause. This sample lists under 300,000 clones; around 82% were detected once. Of the sample, more than 4.5% is held by the ten largest clones. The sample was peripheral blood. The receptors shown here come from a woman older than 75 with active or convalescent COVID-19.

The J gene is TRBJ2-3, the V gene TRBV21-1; the D segment call TRBD1 is taken from the table without a DNA check. TRBV21-1 is an annotated pseudogene. This CDR3 comprises 20 residues. CDR3 coding DNA: TGTGCCAGCAGCGGTGGGGGACAGGGGGCTCAAATTCACCTGTTGGATACGCAGTATTTT. It is translated as CASSGGGQGAQIHLLDTQYF.

J is TRBJ2-1 and V is TRBV5-1; unclear D gene. Trimming shortened V by 4 bases and J by 3 bases, and 14 bases separated the two germline ends. CDR3 length: 15 residues. The germline V gene encodes CDR1 SGHRS and CDR2 YFSETQ. The CDR3, as DNA: TGCGCCAGCAGCCCGCGAACCTCTAGCTACAATGAGCAGTTCTTC. It codes for CASSPRTSSYNEQFF.

The CDR3 loop is CASSTPNTGELFF. The CDR3 DNA sequence: TGTGCCAGCAGCACACCGAACACCGGGGAGCTGTTTTTT. The rearrangement uses TRBV3-1 (or the pseudogene TRBV3-2) and TRBJ2-2; no reliable D call. Per the germline V gene, CDR1 is LGHDT and CDR2 is YNNKEL (reference sequence). Trimming pared 5 bases from V and 0 bases from J, leaving 4 bases between. CDR3 length: 13 residues.

This sequence joins TRBV10-3 and TRBJ2-1; 9 bases fit TRBD2. V trimming: 6 bases; J trimming: 4 bases; junction bases outside the gene matches: 16. CDR3 length equals 18 residues. Germline V lookup: CDR1 ENHRY, CDR2 SYGVKD. CDR3: CAISDRSGSGGAYNEQFF. The CDR3 nucleotides read TGTGCCATCAGCGATCGTAGCGGTAGCGGGGGAGCATACAATGAGCAGTTCTTC.

This clone was observed a single time. This sequence joins TRBV7-2 and TRBJ2-7, with 10 bases lining up with TRBD1. This CDR3 has 15 residues. Germline CDR1 reads SGHTA; CDR2 reads FQGNSA. Trimming at V came to 3 bases and at J to 2 bases, leaving 4 bases not matched to a gene. CDR3 DNA: TGTGCCAGCAGCTTCTCCGGGACAGGGGCCTACGAGCAGTACTTC. The encoded protein is CASSFSGTGAYEQYF.

The genes are TRBV30 and TRBJ2-6; no reliable D call. Per germline, CDR1 GTSNPN and CDR2 SVGIG (reference sequence). This CDR3 is 13 amino acids long. Trimming took 2 bases from V and 0 from J, leaving 2 bases between them. In DNA, the CDR3 is TGTGCCTGGAGTCGCTCTGGGGCCAACGTCCTGACTTTC. It codes for CAWSRSGANVLTF.

This clone has just one count. This chain connects TRBV28 to TRBJ2-1; the D gene is possibly TRBD1 (6 bases). The CDR3 extends over 14 amino acids. Trimming took 10 bases from V and 5 from J, leaving 18 bases between them. Per germline, CDR1 MDHEN and CDR2 SYDVKM. The CDR3 loop is CATAFGDRNNEQFF. CDR3 DNA sequence: TGTGCCACAGCTTTTGGCGACAGGAACAATGAGCAGTTCTTC.

The chain uses TRBV7-9 and TRBJ2-2, with 7 nucleotides matching TRBD2. Germline-derived CDR1 and CDR2 are SEHNR and FQNEAQ (reference sequence). There are 14 residues in the CDR3. After removal of 4 bases from V and 6 bases from J, the junction contained 5 bases not matched to a gene. CDR3 amino acids: CASSWRLASGELFF. CDR3 bases: TGTGCCAGCAGCTGGAGACTAGCTTCCGGGGAGCTGTTTTTT. Based on the CDR3 plus reference TRBV7-9 and TRBJ2-2, the full variable domain is DTGVSQNPRHKITKRGQNVTFRCDPISEHNRLYWYRQTLGQGPEFLTYFQNEAQLEKSRLLSDRFSAERPKGSFSTLEIQRTEQGDSAMYLCASSWRLASGELFFGEGSRLTVL.

The DNA for the CDR3 is TGTGCCAGCACCAATAGCGGGAGCTACACAGATACGCAGTATTTT. Its translation is CASTNSGSYTDTQYF. The genes are TRBV28 and TRBJ2-3; 9 nucleotides line up with TRBD2. V trimming: 7 bases; J trimming: 2 bases; junction bases outside the gene matches: 7. Germline loops: CDR1 MDHEN, CDR2 SYDVKM. The CDR3 runs 15 residues. Filled out from reference TRBV28 and TRBJ2-3, the complete variable domain reads DVKVTQSSRYLVKRTGEKVFLECVQDMDHENMFWYRQDPGLGLRLIYFSYDVKMKEKGDIPEGYSVSREKKERFSLILESASTNQTSMYLCASTNSGSYTDTQYFGPGTRLTVL.

The chain recombines TRBV7-8 with TRBJ1-1; no firm D call. V was shortened by 5 bases and J by 7 bases, with 8 bases between the two germline ends. Per the germline V gene, CDR1 is SGHVS and CDR2 is FQNEAQ. CDR3 length equals 11 residues. The CDR3 coding sequence is TGTGCCAGCAGCCTCTCCGTTGAAGCTTTCTTT. Its protein product is CASSLSVEAFF.

This chain joins TRBV11-2 and TRBJ1-2; 7 nucleotides agree with TRBD1. Germline V lookup: CDR1 SGHAT, CDR2 FQNNGV. The V gene end was trimmed by 5 bases and the J gene end by 4 bases; junction bases not matched to a gene: 13. CDR3 size: 16 residues. As DNA, the CDR3 is TGTGCCAGCAGCACACTTACAGGGGTTCGGCGCTATGGCTACACCTTC. It yields the protein CASSTLTGVRRYGYTF.

This sequence joins TRBV2 and TRBJ2-3; D may be TRBD2 (7 bases). The germline V gene has CDR1 SNHLY and CDR2 FYNNEI. CDR3 length equals 14 residues. Deletions cut 11 bases from V and 6 bases from J, with 21 bases between. The CDR3 coding sequence is TGTGCCGGGGGGGGCTACGGAGCGGCGGATACGCAGTATTTT. This sequence encodes CAGGGYGAADTQYF.

The chain couples TRBV5-1 to TRBJ2-1; 8 bases align to TRBD2. The CDR3 is made up of 16 amino acids. Per germline, CDR1 SGHRS and CDR2 YFSETQ. Germline trimming cut 0 bases from V and 7 bases from J; bases unmatched to any gene: 9. The CDR3 reads CASSLALAGGKNEQFF. The DNA for the CDR3 is TGCGCCAGCAGCTTGGCCCTGGCGGGGGGCAAAAATGAGCAGTTCTTC.

The J gene is TRBJ2-6, the V gene TRBV19, with D perhaps matching TRBD1 (5 bases). CDR3 length: 15 residues. V was pared by 4 bases and J by 6 bases, with 13 bases between. CDR1 LNHDA and CDR2 SQIVND come from the germline V gene (reference sequence). The CDR3 here is CASSTLGVLANVLTF. CDR3 DNA sequence: TGTGCCAGTAGTACCCTAGGGGTGTTGGCCAACGTCCTGACTTTC.

J is TRBJ2-1 and V is TRBV25-1, with 8 nucleotides matching TRBD2. CDR1 and CDR2 (germline): MGHDK, SYGVNS. The length of the CDR3 is 16 residues. The ends lost 1 base at V and 2 bases at J; junction bases unmatched: 4. The CDR3 here is CASSESRAGAYNEQFF. In DNA, the CDR3 is TGTGCCAGCAGTGAATCTCGAGCGGGAGCCTACAATGAGCAGTTCTTC.

This clone occurred a few times. The V gene is TRBV27, the J gene TRBJ2-2; TRBD1 is a possible D gene (5 bases). The CDR3 is 14 amino acids. CDR1 is MNHEY, CDR2 SMNVEV, per germline (reference sequence). V lost 6 bases and J lost 1, with 9 bases in between. CDR3 in DNA: TGTGCCAGCAGAAAGGGGCGGAACACCGGGGAGCTGTTTTTT. Protein sequence: CASRKGRNTGELFF.

This chain uses TRBV19 with TRBJ2-2; D gene unclear. The CDR3 spans 14 residues. Looked up from germline, CDR1 is LNHDA and CDR2 is SQIVND (reference sequence). The ends were cut back, 2 bases at V and 0 bases at J, with 4 bases in the middle. The CDR3 DNA is TGTGCCAGTAGTATATCTACGAACACCGGGGAGCTGTTTTTT. Encoded protein: CASSISTNTGELFF.

This clone was seen a handful of times. The V call is TRBV28, the J call TRBJ1-4; tentative D call: TRBD1 (6 bases). From germline, CDR1 is MDHEN and CDR2 SYDVKM. The length of the CDR3 is 15 residues. V lost 2 bases to trimming and J lost 7 bases, with 14 bases between them. The CDR3 loop reads CASSLRFLQGEKLFF. The DNA for the CDR3 is TGTGCCAGCAGTTTAAGGTTCCTACAGGGTGAAAAACTGTTTTTT.